This TCR beta chain was sequenced during a study of T-cell memory formation after mild COVID-19 (dated by TCRdb to about 2021). Turning to the overall study: TCR sequence clusters from the two donors were largely donor specific. Two young, previously healthy adult volunteers, one female and one male, were included in the cohort. In a couple of donors, T-cell clones that expanded and contracted after mild COVID-19 were tracked by sequencing TCRalpha and TCRbeta repertoires over time. Study-level results and caveats: From day 15 to 85, contracting clones showed balanced CD4/CD8 phenotypes, whereas a second wave of clones that expanded from day 15 to 37 leaned towards CD4+. Contracting CD4+ clones turned up mainly in the CM and EM memory subsets, whereas EMRA was where CD8+ clones were enriched. The detection of some responding clones in pre-infection memory suggests that pre-existing cross-reactive memory T cells joined the SARS-CoV-2 response. SARS-CoV-2 specificity was not confirmed for the second-wave clones peaking on day 37. The study covered only a couple of mild cases, and larger cohorts including severe cases with pre-infection samples were considered necessary.

This clonotype has just a few counts. What this receptor recognizes is not known. Within one base of it there is no much larger clone, and no base qualities were kept. The sequencing machine was an Illumina NovaSeq 6000. Using 5'RACE with constant-segment primers, TCRalpha and TCRbeta cDNA libraries were constructed, with sample barcodes and unique molecular identifiers added in the process. Trizol reagent was used to extract RNA from every sample. Libraries were amplified in two PCR steps, with a second sample barcode and Illumina TruSeq adapters added in the second step. Libraries were sequenced on an Illumina NovaSeq with 2 x 150 bp paired-end reads. From the authors' description of their analysis: Reads were demultiplexed and collapsed into UMI-guided consensus sequences with migec v1.2.7. Using mixcr v2.1.11, UMI consensuses were aligned to TRA and TRB V and J templates and then assembled into clonotypes. Clonotypes were classified as expanded or contracted when called significant by both edgeR and NoisET, with noise models trained on biological replicates. edgeR calls used a false discovery rate-adjusted p below 0.01 and a log2 fold-change threshold of 1. As an exploratory analysis of dynamics, max-normalized trajectories of the 1000 most abundant clonotypes were examined by PCA with hierarchical clustering. The CD4 or CD8 phenotype of responding clones was assigned using the separately sequenced CD4+ and CD8+ repertoires. The public reads were quality trimmed at Q25 with fastp and then assembled into clones with MiXCR by TCRdb, keeping productive beta chains. Each entry is one CDR3 protein sequence, shown with its most common DNA and genes. Here the V and J calls rest on TCRdb's processing, not on the authors' analysis. For this sample there are 170,000 or so distinct CDR3 sequences; roughly a fifth appear just once. The ten largest clones represent about 23% of the sample.

Ficoll-Paque density gradient centrifugation was used to isolate PBMCs. The CDR3 runs 17 residues from the cysteine to the phenylalanine. Just CDR3 DNA is preserved here, 51 bases in frame from base 1. Trimming takes 2 bases off V and 2 bases off J; junction bases not matched to a gene: 7. The CDR1 and CDR2 encoded by the germline V gene are SGDLS and YYNGEE. The sequencing sample was made of PBMCs or a T cell subset sorted from them (not recorded which). The chain joins TRBV9 to TRBJ2-5, and TRBD2 matches 12 of the central bases. The TCR originated in an adult woman who had mild COVID-19 (a few samples of this study predate the infection). The sample titles of this study are shuffled in the database, so cell type and time point are left out; the donor was told from shared clones. The sequenced DNA is TGTGCCAGCAGCGTCCGCTCTAGCGGGAGGGCTCAAGAGACCCAGTACTTC. Translation gives CASSVRSSGRAQETQYF.